This T cell receptor (beta chain) was profiled in a study of control samples from healthy donors and cancer patients. Repertoires were generated with immunoSEQ multiplex PCR, while TCRdb's copy carries only in-frame clones and drops some. In the table there are 55,000 to 85,000 clones, around 87% of which are singletons. The TCR was taken from a woman in her fifties or sixties with head and neck cancer. The sequenced material came from PBMCs.

CDR3 nucleotides: TGTGCCAGTAGTTACACAGGGATGACTGAAGCTTTCTTT. Translated: CASSYTGMTEAFF. The genes are TRBV19 and TRBJ1-1; D might be TRBD1 (6 bases). The CDR3 length is 13 residues. Trimming took off 5 bases at V and 5 bases at J, with 12 bases between the two ends. Germline loops: CDR1 LNHDA, CDR2 SQIVND (reference sequence).